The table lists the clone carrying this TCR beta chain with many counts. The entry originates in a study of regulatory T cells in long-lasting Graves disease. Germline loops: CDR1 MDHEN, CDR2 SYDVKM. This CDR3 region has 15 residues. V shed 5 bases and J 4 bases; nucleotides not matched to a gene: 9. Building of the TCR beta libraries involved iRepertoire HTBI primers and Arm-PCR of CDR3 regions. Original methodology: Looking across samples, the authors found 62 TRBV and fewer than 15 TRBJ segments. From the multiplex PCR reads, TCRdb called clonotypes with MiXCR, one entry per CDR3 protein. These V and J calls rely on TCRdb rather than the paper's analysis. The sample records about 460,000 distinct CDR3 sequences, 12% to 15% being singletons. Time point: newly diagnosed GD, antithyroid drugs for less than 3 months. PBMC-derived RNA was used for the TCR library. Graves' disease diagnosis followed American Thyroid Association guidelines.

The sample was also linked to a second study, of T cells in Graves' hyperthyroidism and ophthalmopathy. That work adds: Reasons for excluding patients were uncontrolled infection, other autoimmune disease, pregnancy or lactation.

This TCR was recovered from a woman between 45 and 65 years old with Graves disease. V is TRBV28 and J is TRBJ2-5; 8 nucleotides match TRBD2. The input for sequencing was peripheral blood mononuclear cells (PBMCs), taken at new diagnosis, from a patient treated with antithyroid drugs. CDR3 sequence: CASSTGGEDIETQYF. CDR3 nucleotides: TGTGCCAGCAGTACGGGGGGGGAGGATATAGAGACCCAGTACTTC.